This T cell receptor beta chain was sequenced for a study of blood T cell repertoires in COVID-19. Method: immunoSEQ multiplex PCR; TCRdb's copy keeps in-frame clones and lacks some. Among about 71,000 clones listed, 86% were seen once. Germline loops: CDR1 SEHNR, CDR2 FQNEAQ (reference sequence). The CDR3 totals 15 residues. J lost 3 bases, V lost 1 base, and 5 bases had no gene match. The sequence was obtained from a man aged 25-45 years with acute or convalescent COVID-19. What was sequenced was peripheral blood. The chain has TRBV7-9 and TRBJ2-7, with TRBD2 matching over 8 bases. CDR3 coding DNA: TGTGCCAGCAGCTTAGGGTCCAGCGGGGGCTACGAGCAGTACTTC. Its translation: CASSLGSSGGYEQYF.